These 3 T cell receptor beta chains were sequenced from one sample in a study of shared clonotypes between healthy human individuals (dated by TCRdb to the early 2020s). Library generation was performed with the immunoSEQ multiplex PCR assay. Entries here come from immuneACCESS through TCRdb and include only in-frame sequences with V and J called. Some clones fail to appear in such tables; in the studies checked, an unresolved V gene covers under half of the shortfall, and the cause of the remainder is unknown. This sample has roughly 2.2 million clones in its table, and more than 85% of those were observed once. About 0.39% of the sample is held by the ten biggest clonotypes. The sample taken for sequencing was naive CD4+ T cells from PBMCs. What the cell subset or site label conveys for this sample: CD45RA+ positively selected. The origin of the receptors is a man between 18 and 29 years old in good health. Some clones in this sample may be carry-over from other donors' samples.

The gene calls are TRBV7-3 and TRBJ2-1; a weak D match, TRBD1 (7 bases). Deletions cut 4 bases from V and 6 bases from J, with 19 bases between. CDR3 length: 16 residues. The germline gives CDR1 SGHTA, CDR2 FQGTGA. This chain's CDR3 is CASSSLKAGGLNEQFF. In nucleotides, the CDR3 is TGTGCCAGCAGCTCCCTCAAGGCAGGGGGGCTCAATGAGCAGTTCTTC.

The J gene is TRBJ2-3, the V gene TRBV6-1, with no clear D. Germline V gene lookup returns CDR1 MNHNS and CDR2 SASEGT. The CDR3 totals 12 residues. Trimming took 4 bases from V and 6 from J, leaving 8 bases between them. The CDR3 protein is CASSAPVDTQYF. Written as DNA, the CDR3 is TGTGCCAGCAGTGCTCCGGTCGATACGCAGTATTTT.

J is TRBJ1-2 and V is TRBV30, with 8 positions matching TRBD1. This CDR3 is built from 14 residues. Germline V gives CDR1 GTSNPN, CDR2 SVGIG (reference sequence). V shed 2 bases and J 2 bases; nucleotides not matched to a gene: 4. The CDR3 loop reads CAWSLPGGNYGYTF. CDR3 bases: TGTGCCTGGAGTTTGCCAGGGGGCAACTATGGCTACACCTTC.